This T cell receptor beta chain was captured by sequencing in a study of identical twins. Looked up from germline, CDR1 is MNHEY and CDR2 is SMNVEV (reference sequence). The CDR3 contains 14 residues. V lost 2 bases, J lost 2 bases, and 8 bases lay in between. Study outcomes and limitations: In beta out-of-frame sequences, the excess sharing between twins was weaker. Reduced insertions were recorded for abundant cord blood beta clonotypes, with no such pattern in memory repertoires.

This clonotype came up many times. Its antigen is not identified. TCRdb fed the 5' RACE reads into MiXCR, producing one record per CDR3 protein. The sample yields roughly 1,500,000 distinct CDR3 sequences, roughly 35% seen once. This sequence originates from a newborn girl in good health. The chain employs TRBV27 and TRBJ2-3; D might be TRBD2 (5 bases). Material for sequencing was cord blood. The DNA of the CDR3 is TGTGCCAGCAGTTTAGAGCGGACCACAGATACGCAGTATTTT. It is translated as CASSLERTTDTQYF.